A single sample is the source of the 8 T cell receptor beta chains below, sequenced in a study of immune evolution from preneoplasia to lung adenocarcinoma. Sequencing used immunoSEQ multiplex PCR; TCRdb keeps in-frame clones, though not all of them. The repertoire consists of 4,900 or so clones, with around 76% occurring once and the leading ten covering around 7.2%. The sample was FFPE minimally invasive lung adenocarcinoma tissue. The receptors derive from a person aged 60-79 years with lung adenocarcinoma.

Turning to this clone: This sample includes further DNA sequences coding for the same CDR3. The CDR3 sequence: CASSLPGQGADEQYF. CDR3 nucleotide sequence: TGTGCCAGCAGCCTCCCCGGACAGGGGGCCGACGAGCAGTACTTC. V gene TRBV5-6 combines with J gene TRBJ2-7; 11 bases map to TRBD1. The germline gives CDR1 SGHDT, CDR2 YYEEEE. The CDR3 contains 15 residues. Trimming removed 4 bases from V and 5 bases from J; junction bases left unmatched: 8.

The chain links TRBV5-1 to TRBJ2-1; a weak D match, TRBD2 (5 bases). The CDR3 contains 13 residues. V was pared by 1 base and J by 5 bases, with 7 bases between. From germline, CDR1 is SGHRS and CDR2 YFSETQ. As DNA, the CDR3 is TGCGCCAGCAGCTTGACGGGAAACAATGAGCAGTTCTTC. It translates to CASSLTGNNEQFF.

This rearrangement joins TRBV4-2 to TRBJ2-3; 8 bases match TRBD1. From germline, CDR1 is LGHNA and CDR2 YNFKEQ. The CDR3 has 15 residues. V shed 1 base, J shed 1 base, and the junction held 1 base outside the gene matches. The CDR3 nucleotides are TGTGCCAGCAGCCAAGGGGGACAGGGCACAGATACGCAGTATTTT. This codes for CASSQGGQGTDTQYF.

The chain has TRBV10-1 and TRBJ2-7, with D possibly matching TRBD1 (5 bases). This CDR3 comprises 13 residues. Germline V gives CDR1 WNHNN, CDR2 SYGVQD (reference sequence). Deletions cut 3 bases from V and 6 bases from J, with 12 bases between. CDR3 in amino acids: CASSDIKQGEQYF. The CDR3 bases are TGCGCCAGCAGTGATATCAAGCAGGGCGAGCAGTACTTC.

The J gene is TRBJ2-3, the V gene TRBV7-6, with D unresolved. Germline loops: CDR1 SGHVS, CDR2 FNYEAQ. This CDR3 has 15 amino acids. Trimming shortened V by 5 bases and J by 0 bases, and 12 bases separated the two germline ends. This CDR3 is CASSVTDLSTDTQYF. The CDR3 DNA reads as TGTGCCAGCAGCGTGACTGACCTAAGCACAGATACGCAGTATTTT.

The V call is TRBV2, the J call TRBJ2-1; D gene unclear. Germline V gene data show CDR1 as SNHLY and CDR2 as FYNNEI. Trimming removed 8 bases at V and 0 bases at J, with 8 bases between. CDR3 length equals 13 residues. The CDR3 spells CASGRNSYNEQFF. The CDR3 DNA follows: TGTGCCAGCGGACGAAACTCCTACAATGAGCAGTTCTTC.

The chain joins TRBV6-1 to TRBJ2-1; perhaps D is TRBD1 or TRBD2 (6 bases each). Germline values: CDR1 MNHNS, CDR2 SASEGT. The CDR3 consists of 13 residues. V gave up 1 base and J gave up 7 bases, with 8 bases separating them. CDR3 nucleotide sequence: TGTGCCAGCAGTGAAGGAGGGGGGAATGAGCAGTTCTTC. Translating it yields CASSEGGGNEQFF.

This chain links TRBV29-1 with TRBJ2-7, with D perhaps TRBD2 (7 bases). Germline CDR1 reads SQVTM; CDR2 reads ANQGSEA. The CDR3 is made up of 14 amino acids. With 5 bases removed from V and 5 bases from J, the gap between germline ends came to 19 bases. The CDR3 DNA reads TGCAGCGTTCCTGTAGGGGGGGGATCCCACGAGCAGTACTTC. Its protein product is CSVPVGGGSHEQYF.